This TCR beta chain is drawn from a study of T cells in Graves' hyperthyroidism and ophthalmopathy. General study points: In the blood, most expanded thyroid clonotypes above 0.001 appeared as well.

Per germline, CDR1 SGHTA and CDR2 FQGNSA. The CDR3 is made up of 14 amino acids. V was pared by 5 bases and J by 7 bases, with 9 bases of the junction left unmatched. This clonotype has a count of ten or more. Its antigen is not identified. RNA transcripts gave rise to amplified TCR beta CDR3 regions. First-round RT-PCR of the TCR CDR3 relied on the HTBI primer set. Each CDR3 protein gets one entry after TCRdb re-called the multiplex PCR reads with MiXCR. The sample has 550,000 to 700,000 distinct CDR3 sequences, around 45% seen once. The sequencing input was peripheral blood or thyroid tissue (not recorded which). This TCR was recovered from an adult woman with Graves' disease, either hyperthyroidism or ophthalmopathy (not recorded which). The chain joins TRBV7-2 to TRBJ2-7; 9 nucleotides agree with TRBD1. CDR3 amino acids: CASSRDRELGEQYF. DNA of the CDR3: TGTGCCAGCAGCCGGGACAGGGAGTTGGGTGAGCAGTACTTC.